Sequencing of this T cell receptor beta chain was carried out in a study of blood T cell repertoires in COVID-19. V lost 5 bases to trimming and J lost 6 bases, with 17 bases between them. Germline V lookup: CDR1 SEHNR, CDR2 FQNEAQ (reference sequence). There are 14 residues in the CDR3. Some clones are missing from TCRdb's copy, which holds only in-frame ones; the method was immunoSEQ multiplex PCR. The repertoire holds hundreds of thousands of clones, with roughly 90% as singletons. The chain links TRBV7-9 to TRBJ2-7, with D possibly TRBD2 on 5 matching bases. Sequences were obtained from PBMCs or T cells enriched from blood (not recorded which). The receptor was isolated from a woman in her late teens or twenties who had been exposed to COVID-19. The CDR3 is CASSPSSLASEQYF. The CDR3 nucleotides are TGTGCCAGCAGCCCTTCTTCCCTAGCATCCGAGCAGTACTTC.